This entry describes one T cell receptor beta chain. Its antigen is not known. One entry per CDR3 protein, called by TCRdb with MiXCR from the reads. The sample has some 60,000 distinct CDR3 sequences, over 50% seen once. This sample was included in a study of type 1 regulatory T cells. The CDR3 is 14 residues long. V was pared by 5 bases and J by 4 bases, with 2 bases of the junction left unmatched. The germline gives CDR1 LNHDA, CDR2 SQIVND (reference sequence). This chain uses TRBV19 with TRBJ2-1, with 10 nucleotides matching TRBD2. The receptor was derived from a human donor in good health. The sample taken for sequencing was cultured non-Tr1 T cells, either the whole culture or a sorted T cell fraction (not recorded which). The CDR3 sequence: CASSGLAAYNEQFF. CDR3 sequence (DNA): TGTGCCAGTAGTGGACTAGCGGCGTACAATGAGCAGTTCTTC. Together with reference TRBV19 and TRBJ2-1, the CDR3 gives the full variable domain: DGGITQSPKYLFRKEGQNVTLSCEQNLNHDAMYWYRQDPGQGLRLIYYSQIVNDFQKGDIAEGYSVSREKKESFPLTVTSAQKNPTAFYLCASSGLAAYNEQFFGPGTRLTVL.